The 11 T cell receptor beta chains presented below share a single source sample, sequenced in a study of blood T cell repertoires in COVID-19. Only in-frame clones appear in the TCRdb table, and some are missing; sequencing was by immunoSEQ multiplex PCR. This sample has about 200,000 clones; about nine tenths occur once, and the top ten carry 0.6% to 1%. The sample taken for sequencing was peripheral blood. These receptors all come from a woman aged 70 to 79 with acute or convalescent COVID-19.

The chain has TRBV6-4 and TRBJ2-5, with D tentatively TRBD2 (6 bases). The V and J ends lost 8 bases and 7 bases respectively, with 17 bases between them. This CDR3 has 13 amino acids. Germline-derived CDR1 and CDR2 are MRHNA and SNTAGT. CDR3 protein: CASSAGQGGTQYF. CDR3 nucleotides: TGTGCCAGCTCTGCCGGGCAGGGAGGGACCCAGTACTTC.

The CDR3 bases are TGCGCCAGCAGCCCGAGATGGACAGGGGGAGCAGGAGATACGCAGTATTTT. Amino acid sequence: CASSPRWTGGAGDTQYF. The chain employs TRBV4-1 and TRBJ2-3; 10 bases match TRBD1. Per germline, CDR1 MGHRA and CDR2 YSYEKL. The CDR3 length is 17 residues. V was pared by 4 bases and J by 5 bases, with 12 bases of the junction left unmatched.

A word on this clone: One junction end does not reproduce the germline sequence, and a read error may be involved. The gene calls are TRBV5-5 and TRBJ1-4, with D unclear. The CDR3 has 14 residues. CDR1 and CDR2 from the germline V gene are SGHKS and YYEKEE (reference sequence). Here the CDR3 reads CASSRTATNERLFF. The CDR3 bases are TGTGCCAGCAGCCGCACTGCAACTAATGAAAGACTGTTTTTT. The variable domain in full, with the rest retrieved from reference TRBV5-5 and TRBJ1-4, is DAGVTQSPTHLIKTRGQQVTLRCSPISGHKSVSWYQQVLGQGPQFIFQYYEKEERGRGNFPDRFSARQFPNYSSELNVNALLLGDSALYLCASSRTATNERLFFGSGTQLSVL.

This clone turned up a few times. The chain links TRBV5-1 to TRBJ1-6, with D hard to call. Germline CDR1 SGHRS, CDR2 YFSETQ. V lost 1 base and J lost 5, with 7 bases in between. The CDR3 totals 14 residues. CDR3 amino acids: CASSLMANNSPLHF. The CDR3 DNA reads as TGCGCCAGCAGCTTGATGGCAAATAATTCACCCCTCCACTTT.

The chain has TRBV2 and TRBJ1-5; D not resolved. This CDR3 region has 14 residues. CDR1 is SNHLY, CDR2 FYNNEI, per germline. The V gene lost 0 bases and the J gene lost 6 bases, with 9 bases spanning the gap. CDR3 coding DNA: TGTGCCAGCAGTGAAGCGGTAGTTACTCAGCCCCAGCATTTT. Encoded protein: CASSEAVVTQPQHF.

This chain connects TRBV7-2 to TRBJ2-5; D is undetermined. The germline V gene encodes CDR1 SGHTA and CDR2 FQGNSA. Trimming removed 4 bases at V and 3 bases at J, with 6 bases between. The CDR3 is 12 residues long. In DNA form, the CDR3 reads TGTGCCAGCAGCTGGTCTAAAGAGACCCAGTACTTC. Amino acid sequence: CASSWSKETQYF.

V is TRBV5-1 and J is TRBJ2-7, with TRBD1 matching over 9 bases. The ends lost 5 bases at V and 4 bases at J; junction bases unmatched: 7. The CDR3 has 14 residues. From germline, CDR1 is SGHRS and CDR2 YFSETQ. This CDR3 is CASSVTGGSYEQYF. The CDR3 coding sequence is TGCGCCAGCAGTGTTACAGGGGGCTCGTACGAGCAGTACTTC.

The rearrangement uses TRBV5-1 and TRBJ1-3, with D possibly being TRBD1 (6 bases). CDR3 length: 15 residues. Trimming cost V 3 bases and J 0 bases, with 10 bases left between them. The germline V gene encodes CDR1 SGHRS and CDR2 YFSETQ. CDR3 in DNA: TGCGCCAGCAGCTCGAGAGGGGGCTCTGGAAACACCATATATTTT. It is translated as CASSSRGGSGNTIYF.

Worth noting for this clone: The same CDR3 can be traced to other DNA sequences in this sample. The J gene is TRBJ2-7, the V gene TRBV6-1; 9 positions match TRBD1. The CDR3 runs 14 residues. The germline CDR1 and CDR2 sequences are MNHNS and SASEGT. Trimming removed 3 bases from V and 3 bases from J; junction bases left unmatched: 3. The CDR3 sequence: CASSEPGQGYEQYF. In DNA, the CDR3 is TGTGCCAGCAGTGAGCCGGGACAGGGCTACGAGCAGTACTTC.

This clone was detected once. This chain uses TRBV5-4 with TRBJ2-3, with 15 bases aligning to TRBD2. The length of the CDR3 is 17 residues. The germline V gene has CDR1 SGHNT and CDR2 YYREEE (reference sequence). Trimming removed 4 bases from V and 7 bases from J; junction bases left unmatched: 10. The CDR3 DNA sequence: TGTGCCAGCAGCCGAGGGACTAGCGGGGGGATGTTGAATACGCAGTATTTT. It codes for CASSRGTSGGMLNTQYF.

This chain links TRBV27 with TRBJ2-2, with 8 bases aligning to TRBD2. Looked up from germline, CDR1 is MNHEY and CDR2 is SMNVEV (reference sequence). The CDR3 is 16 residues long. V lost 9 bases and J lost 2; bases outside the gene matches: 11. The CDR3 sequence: CARPLEREKNTGELFF. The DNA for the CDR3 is TGTGCCAGGCCCCTAGAGCGGGAGAAAAACACCGGGGAGCTGTTTTTT.